This T cell receptor (beta chain) derives from a study of T cell responses to AZD1222 COVID-19 vaccine. Study-wide findings and caveats: Donors were mostly white British, more females; clonal diversity possibly underestimated. Repertoire sampling happened only post peak T cell response. Per reports, nearly half of all spike-specific TCRs target regions that are unmutated in variants.

The table came from immunoSEQ multiplex PCR; TCRdb's copy has only in-frame clones and leaves some out. This sample has some 150,000 clones; around 89% occur once, and the top ten carry 3.5% to 5.5%. Details on this clone: What it recognizes is unknown.

Trimming took 0 bases from V and 7 from J, leaving 16 bases between them. The germline CDR1 and CDR2 sequences are LGHNA and YSLEER. The CDR3 is 16 amino acids. The chain is built from TRBV4-3 and TRBJ1-5; D is perhaps TRBD1 (5 bases). The input for sequencing was peripheral blood, taken 28 days after the second dose of the MenACWY control vaccine. The sequence derives from an adult who received the MenACWY meningococcal vaccine as a control. The DNA for the CDR3 is TGCGCCAGCAGCCAAGAGGGGTGGCAGGGCGGCCAGCCCCAGCATTTT. Encoded protein: CASSQEGWQGGQPQHF.